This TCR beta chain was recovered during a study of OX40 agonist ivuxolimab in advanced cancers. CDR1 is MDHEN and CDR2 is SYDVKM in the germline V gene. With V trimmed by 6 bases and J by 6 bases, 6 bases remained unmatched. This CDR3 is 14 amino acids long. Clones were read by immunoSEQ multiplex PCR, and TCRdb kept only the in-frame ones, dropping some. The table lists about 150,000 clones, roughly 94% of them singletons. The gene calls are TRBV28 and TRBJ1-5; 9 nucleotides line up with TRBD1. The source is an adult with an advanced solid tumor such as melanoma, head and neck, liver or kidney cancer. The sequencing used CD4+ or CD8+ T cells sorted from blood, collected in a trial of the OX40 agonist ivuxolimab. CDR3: CASRRQGGGQPQHF. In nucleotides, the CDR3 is TGTGCCAGCAGGAGACAGGGGGGGGGTCAGCCCCAGCATTTT. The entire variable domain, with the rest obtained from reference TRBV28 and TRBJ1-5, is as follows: DVKVTQSSRYLVKRTGEKVFLECVQDMDHENMFWYRQDPGLGLRLIYFSYDVKMKEKGDIPEGYSVSREKKERFSLILESASTNQTSMYLCASRRQGGGQPQHFGDGTRLSIL.